The entry below describes one T cell receptor beta chain. The CDR3 covers 15 residues. V was clipped by 3 bases and J by 4 bases; unmatched bases: 5. Germline assignment: CDR1 SGHNT and CDR2 YYREEE (reference sequence). The data derive from a study of CDR3 diversity in severe acne. TCRdb used MiXCR to reprocess the PCR reads, holding one entry per CDR3 protein. This table holds 84,000 or so distinct CDR3 sequences, around 50% found once. The J gene is TRBJ2-1, the V gene TRBV5-4, with 9 nucleotides matching TRBD1. This clonotype was sampled from a male donor in good health, serving as a control. The sample was blood. The CDR3 protein is CASSSGQGWYNEQFF. The CDR3 region has the DNA TGTGCCAGCAGCTCGGGACAGGGATGGTACAATGAGCAGTTCTTC.